The clone carrying this T cell receptor (beta chain) has at least ten counts. The antigen remains unidentified. Germline CDR1 is LGHDT and CDR2 is YNNKEL (reference sequence). The CDR3 runs 14 residues. V shed 3 bases and J 5 bases; nucleotides not matched to a gene: 5. The source of the sample is a study of T-cell memory formation after mild COVID-19. Study-level findings and limits: Shrinking CD4+ clones resided mostly in CM and EM, and CD8+ ones in EMRA.

TCRdb processed the 5' RACE reads anew with MiXCR; each CDR3 protein has one entry. The sample lists roughly 320,000 distinct CDR3 sequences, 25% to 30% occurring once. The chain carries TRBV3-1 and TRBJ2-7, with TRBD2 matching 9 bases. Sequencing used PBMCs or a T cell subset sorted from them (not recorded which). The receptor's source is an adult woman who had mild COVID-19 (a few samples of this study predate the infection). Cell type and time point are not known. The CDR3 DNA reads TGTGCCAGCAGCCATGCGGGAGGGGGAGACGAGCAGTACTTC. Its protein is CASSHAGGGDEQYF.